These T cell receptor beta chains were read from a single sample in a study of blood T cell repertoires in COVID-19. Repertoires were generated with immunoSEQ multiplex PCR, while TCRdb's copy carries only in-frame clones and drops some. The sample has about 300,000 clones; around 90% are singletons. The material sequenced was peripheral blood. These receptors all come from a man aged 18-30 years with active or convalescent COVID-19. Both conserved end residues are part of each CDR3. D genes are given only for firm matches. Size is omitted from some rows. Given values are once, few, many or a class for expanded clones.

V	J	size	D	DNA	CDR3
TRBV2	TRBJ2-7	many	TRBD2	TGTGCCAGCAGGGGAGGAGGGCGACTAGCGGGGTCCTACGAGCAGTACTTC	CASRGGGRLAGSYEQYF
TRBV5-1	TRBJ2-7	.	.	TGCGCCAGCAGCTCTAGGGCCGGGACAAGAATTTACGAGCAGTACTTC	CASSSRAGTRIYEQYF
TRBV4-1	TRBJ1-2	.	TRBD1	TGCGCCAGCAGCCAAGCAGGGACAGACTGCACCTTC	CASSQAGTDCTF
TRBV5-1	TRBJ2-2	.	.	TGCGCCAGCAGCCCGGGCCGGACAGCGAACACCGGGGAGCTGTTTTTT	CASSPGRTANTGELFF
TRBV27	TRBJ1-1	.	.	TGTGCCAGCAGTCGAGGCCTCACTGAAGCTTTCTTT	CASSRGLTEAFF
TRBV6-5	TRBJ2-5	few	TRBD1	TGTGCCAGCAGTCTAGACAGGGGGAGGAAGACCCAGTACTTC	CASSLDRGRKTQYF
TRBV19	TRBJ1-1	.	.	TGTGCCAGTAGCCATCGGACAGAAAACACTGAAGCTTTCTTT	CASSHRTENTEAFF
TRBV12-5	TRBJ2-1	.	.	TGTGCTAGTGGAATGGGACATCTCCTCTACAATGAGCAGTTCTTC	CASGMGHLLYNEQFF
TRBV10-2	TRBJ2-2	.	TRBD1	TGCGCCAGACCGCACCTTAGGGACAGCGAACCCACCGGGGAGCTGTTTTTT	CARPHLRDSEPTGELFF
TRBV15	TRBJ1-1	.	.	TGTGCCACCAGTCCCACCAGCTCGGGGTGGAACACTGAAGCTTTCTTT	CATSPTSSGWNTEAFF